The present T cell receptor beta chain was sequenced within a study of blood T cell repertoires in COVID-19. Repertoires were generated with immunoSEQ multiplex PCR, while TCRdb's copy carries only in-frame clones and drops some. The sample has 250,000 to 400,000 clones; 87% are singletons. Material: PBMCs or T cells enriched from blood (not recorded which). This sequence was found in a woman aged 30 to 39 who had recovered from COVID-19.

CDR3 nucleotide sequence: TGCGCCAGCAGCTTAGGACCGGGAAACTCCTACAATGAGCAGTTCTTC. Its translation: CASSLGPGNSYNEQFF. This chain uses TRBV5-1 with TRBJ2-1, with D perhaps TRBD2 (5 bases). Germline values: CDR1 SGHRS, CDR2 YFSETQ. This CDR3 has 16 residues. V was cut by 2 bases and J by 0 bases, with 12 bases left in between.